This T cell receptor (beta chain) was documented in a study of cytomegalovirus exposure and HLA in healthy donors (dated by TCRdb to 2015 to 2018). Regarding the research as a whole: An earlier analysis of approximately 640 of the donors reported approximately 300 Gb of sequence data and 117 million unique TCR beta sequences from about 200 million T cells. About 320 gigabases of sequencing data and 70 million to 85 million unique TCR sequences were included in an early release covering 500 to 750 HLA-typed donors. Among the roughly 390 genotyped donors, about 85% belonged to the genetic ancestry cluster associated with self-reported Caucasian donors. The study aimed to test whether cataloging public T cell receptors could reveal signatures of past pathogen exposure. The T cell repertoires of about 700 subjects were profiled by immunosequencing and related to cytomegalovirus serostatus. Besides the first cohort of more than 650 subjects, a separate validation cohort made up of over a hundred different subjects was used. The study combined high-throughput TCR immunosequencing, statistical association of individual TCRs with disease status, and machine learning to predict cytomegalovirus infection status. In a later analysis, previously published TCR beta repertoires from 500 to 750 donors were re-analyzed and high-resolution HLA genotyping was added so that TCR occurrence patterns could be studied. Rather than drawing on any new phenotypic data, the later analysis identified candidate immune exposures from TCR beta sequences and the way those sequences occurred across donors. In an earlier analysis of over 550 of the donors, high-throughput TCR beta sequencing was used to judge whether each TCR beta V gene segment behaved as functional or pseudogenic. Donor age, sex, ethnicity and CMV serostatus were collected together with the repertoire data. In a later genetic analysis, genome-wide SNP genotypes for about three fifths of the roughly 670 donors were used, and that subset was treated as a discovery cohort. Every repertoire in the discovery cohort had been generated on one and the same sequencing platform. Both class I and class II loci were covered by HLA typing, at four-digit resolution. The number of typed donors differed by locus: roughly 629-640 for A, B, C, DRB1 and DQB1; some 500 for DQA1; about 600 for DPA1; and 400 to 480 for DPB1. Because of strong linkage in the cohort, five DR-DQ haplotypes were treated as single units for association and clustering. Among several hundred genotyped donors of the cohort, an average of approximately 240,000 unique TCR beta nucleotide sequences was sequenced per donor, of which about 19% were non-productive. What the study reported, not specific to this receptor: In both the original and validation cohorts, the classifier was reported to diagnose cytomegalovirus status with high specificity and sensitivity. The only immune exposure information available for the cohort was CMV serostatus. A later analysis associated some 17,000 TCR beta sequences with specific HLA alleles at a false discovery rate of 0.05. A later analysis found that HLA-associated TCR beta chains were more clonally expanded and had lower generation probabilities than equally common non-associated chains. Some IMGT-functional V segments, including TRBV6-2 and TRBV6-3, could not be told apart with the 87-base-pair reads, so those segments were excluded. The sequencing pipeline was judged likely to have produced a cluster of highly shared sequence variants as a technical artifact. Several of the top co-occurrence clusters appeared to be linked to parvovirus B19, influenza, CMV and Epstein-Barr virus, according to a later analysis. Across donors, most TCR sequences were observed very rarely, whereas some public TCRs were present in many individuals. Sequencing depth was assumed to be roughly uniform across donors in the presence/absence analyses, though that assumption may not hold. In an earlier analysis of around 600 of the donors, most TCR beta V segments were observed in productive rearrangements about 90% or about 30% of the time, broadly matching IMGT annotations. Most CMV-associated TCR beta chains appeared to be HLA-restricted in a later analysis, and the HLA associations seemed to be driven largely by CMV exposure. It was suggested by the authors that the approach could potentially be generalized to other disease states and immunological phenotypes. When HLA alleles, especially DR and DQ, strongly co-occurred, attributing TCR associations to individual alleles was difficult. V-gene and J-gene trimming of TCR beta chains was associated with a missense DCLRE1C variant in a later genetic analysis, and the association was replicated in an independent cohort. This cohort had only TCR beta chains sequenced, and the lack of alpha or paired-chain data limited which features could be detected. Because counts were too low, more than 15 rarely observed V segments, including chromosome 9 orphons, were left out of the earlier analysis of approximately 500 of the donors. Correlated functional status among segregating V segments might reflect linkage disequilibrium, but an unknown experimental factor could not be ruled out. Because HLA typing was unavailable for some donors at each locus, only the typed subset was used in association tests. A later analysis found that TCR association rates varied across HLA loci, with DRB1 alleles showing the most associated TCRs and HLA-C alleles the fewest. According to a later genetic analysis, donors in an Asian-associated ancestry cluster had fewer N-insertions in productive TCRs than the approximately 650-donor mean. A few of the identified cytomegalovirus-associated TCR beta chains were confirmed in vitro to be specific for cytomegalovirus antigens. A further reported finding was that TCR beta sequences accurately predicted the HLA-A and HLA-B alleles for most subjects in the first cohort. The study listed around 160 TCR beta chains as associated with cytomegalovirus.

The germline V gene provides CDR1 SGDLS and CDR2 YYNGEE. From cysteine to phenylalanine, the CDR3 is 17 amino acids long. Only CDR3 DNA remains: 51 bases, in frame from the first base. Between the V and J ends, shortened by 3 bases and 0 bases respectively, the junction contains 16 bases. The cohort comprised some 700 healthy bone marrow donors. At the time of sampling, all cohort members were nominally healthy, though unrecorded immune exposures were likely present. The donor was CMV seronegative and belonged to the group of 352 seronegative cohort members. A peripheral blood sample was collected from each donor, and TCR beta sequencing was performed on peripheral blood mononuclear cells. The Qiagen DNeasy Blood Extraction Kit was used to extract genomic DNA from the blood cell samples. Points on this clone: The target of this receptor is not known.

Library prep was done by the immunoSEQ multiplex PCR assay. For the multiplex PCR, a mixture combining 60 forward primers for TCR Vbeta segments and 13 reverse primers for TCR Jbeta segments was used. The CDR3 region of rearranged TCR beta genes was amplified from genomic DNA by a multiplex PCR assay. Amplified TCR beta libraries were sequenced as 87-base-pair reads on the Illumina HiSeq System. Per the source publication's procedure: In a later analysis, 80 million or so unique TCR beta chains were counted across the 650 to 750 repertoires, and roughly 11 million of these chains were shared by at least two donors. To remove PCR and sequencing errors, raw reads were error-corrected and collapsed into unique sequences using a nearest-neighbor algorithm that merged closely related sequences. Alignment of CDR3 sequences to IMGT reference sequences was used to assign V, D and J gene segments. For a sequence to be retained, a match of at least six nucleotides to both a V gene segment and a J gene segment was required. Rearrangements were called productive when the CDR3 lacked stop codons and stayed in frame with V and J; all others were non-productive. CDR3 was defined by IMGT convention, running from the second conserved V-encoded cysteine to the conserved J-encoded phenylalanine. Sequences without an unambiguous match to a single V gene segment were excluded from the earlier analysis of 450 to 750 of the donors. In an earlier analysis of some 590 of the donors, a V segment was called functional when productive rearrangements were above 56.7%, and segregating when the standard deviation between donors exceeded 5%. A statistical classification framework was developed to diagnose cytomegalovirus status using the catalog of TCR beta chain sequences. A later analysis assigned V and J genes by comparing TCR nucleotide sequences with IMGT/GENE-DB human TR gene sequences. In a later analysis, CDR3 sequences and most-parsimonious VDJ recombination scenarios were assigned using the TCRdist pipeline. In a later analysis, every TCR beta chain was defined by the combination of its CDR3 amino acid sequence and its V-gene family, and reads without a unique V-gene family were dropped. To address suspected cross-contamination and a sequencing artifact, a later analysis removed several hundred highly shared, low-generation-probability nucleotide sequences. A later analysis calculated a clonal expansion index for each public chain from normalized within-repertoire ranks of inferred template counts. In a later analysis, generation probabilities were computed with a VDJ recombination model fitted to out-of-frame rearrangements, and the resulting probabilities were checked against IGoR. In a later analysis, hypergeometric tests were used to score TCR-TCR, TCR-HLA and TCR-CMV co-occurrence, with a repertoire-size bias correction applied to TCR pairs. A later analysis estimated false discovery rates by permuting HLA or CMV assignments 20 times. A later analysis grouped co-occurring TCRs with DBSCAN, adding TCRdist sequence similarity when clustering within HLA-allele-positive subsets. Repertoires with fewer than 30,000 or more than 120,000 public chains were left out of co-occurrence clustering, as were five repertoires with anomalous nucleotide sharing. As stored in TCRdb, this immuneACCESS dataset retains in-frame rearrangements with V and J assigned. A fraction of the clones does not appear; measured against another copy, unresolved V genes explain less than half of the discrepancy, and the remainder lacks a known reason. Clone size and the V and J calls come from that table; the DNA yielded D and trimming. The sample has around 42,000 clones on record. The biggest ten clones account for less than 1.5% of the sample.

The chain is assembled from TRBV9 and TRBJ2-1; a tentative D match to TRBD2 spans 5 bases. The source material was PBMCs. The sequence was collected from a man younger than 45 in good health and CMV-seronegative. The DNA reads TGTGCCAGCAGCGCCGTGGGAGCTCCTAGCTCCTACAATGAGCAGTTCTTC. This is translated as CASSAVGAPSSYNEQFF. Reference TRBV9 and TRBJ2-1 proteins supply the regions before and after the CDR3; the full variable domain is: DSGVTQTPKHLITATGQRVTLRCSPRSGDLSVYWYQQSLDQGLQFLIQYYNGEERAKGNILERFSAQQFPDLHSELNLSSLELGDSALYFCASSAVGAPSSYNEQFFGPGTRLTVL.